This T cell receptor beta chain was identified in a study of blood T cell repertoires in COVID-19. CDR1 is SGHNT and CDR2 is YENEEA in the germline V gene. The CDR3 has 12 residues. V lost 5 bases to trimming and J lost 6 bases, with 9 bases between them. Original processing methods: It was from reference gene primer amplification that nucleated cell counts were estimated. This table comes from immunoSEQ multiplex PCR, and its TCRdb copy is limited to in-frame clones, with some not included. V and J calls and clone size are those listed in that table; D and trimming were worked out from the DNA. The sample includes 110,000 or so clones, roughly 85% of them seen just once.

Specimen: peripheral blood. The TCR was taken from a man between 35 and 55 years old with acute or convalescent COVID-19. The genes are TRBV11-3 and TRBJ2-3, with D hard to call. DNA for the CDR3: TGTGCCAGCAGCCGCGCCGGGGATACGCAGTATTTT. Protein product: CASSRAGDTQYF.